This is a list of T cell receptor beta chains from one sample in a study of blood T cell repertoires in COVID-19. Assay: immunoSEQ multiplex PCR; the TCRdb copy retains only in-frame clones and omits some. The sample records a few hundred thousand clones, around 87% being singletons. Source material: PBMCs or T cells enriched from blood (not recorded which). The receptor set was obtained from a man aged 18 to 35 who had recovered from COVID-19. Each CDR3 is given with its conserved first and last residue. D genes are given only for firm matches. Only some rows state a clone size, as once, few, many or a class for expanded clones.

V,D,J,size,CDR3,DNA
TRBV24-1,-,TRBJ2-4,-,CATSDLSGNIQYF,TGTGCCACCAGTGATTTGTCGGGGAACATTCAGTACTTC
TRBV19,TRBD2,TRBJ2-7,-,CASTLRGGTRTYEQYF,TGTGCCAGTACCCTACGGGGGGGGACGAGGACCTACGAGCAGTACTTC
TRBV5-6,-,TRBJ2-7,-,CASSLVGRGNEQYF,TGTGCCAGCAGCTTGGTTGGCAGGGGTAACGAGCAGTACTTC
TRBV5-4,-,TRBJ1-1,-,CASSITRGGGNTEAFF,TGTGCCAGCAGCATAACCCGCGGGGGGGGGAACACTGAAGCTTTCTTT
TRBV28,-,TRBJ2-6,-,CAVGSSGANVLTF,TGTGCCGTGGGCTCATCGGGGGCCAACGTCCTGACTTTC
TRBV28,-,TRBJ2-7,-,CASRPTGFLFYEQYF,TGTGCCAGCAGACCTACAGGGTTTCTCTTCTACGAGCAGTACTTC
TRBV20-1,-,TRBJ2-2,-,CSASRGAGELFF,TGCAGTGCTAGTCGCGGTGCGGGGGAGCTGTTTTTT
TRBV28,-,TRBJ2-1,-,CASSLIARGNEQFF,TGTGCCAGCAGTTTAATAGCCAGGGGCAATGAGCAGTTCTTC
TRBV7-9,-,TRBJ2-1,-,CASSLSTSYNEQFF,TGTGCCAGCAGCTTAAGTACTAGCTACAATGAGCAGTTCTTC
TRBV3-1/TRBV3-2,TRBD1,TRBJ1-5,-,CASSQVRDRVRQPQHF,TGTGCCAGCAGCCAGGTCCGGGACAGGGTACGTCAGCCCCAGCATTTT
TRBV2,-,TRBJ2-1,-,CASILLARDEQFF,TGTGCCAGCATCCTCCTAGCGAGGGATGAGCAGTTCTTC
TRBV7-9,TRBD1,TRBJ2-1,-,CASSLTGTANNEQFF,TGTGCCAGCAGCTTGACCGGGACAGCGAACAATGAGCAGTTCTTC
TRBV5-1,-,TRBJ2-3,-,CASRPAGLDTQYF,TGCGCCAGCAGACCTGCTGGCTTAGATACGCAGTATTTT
TRBV7-3,TRBD1,TRBJ2-2,-,CASSDPPGGRTNTGELFF,TGTGCCAGCAGTGATCCCCCAGGGGGTCGGACGAACACCGGGGAGCTGTTTTTT
TRBV5-1,-,TRBJ2-5,-,CASSFGAGQETQYF,TGCGCCAGCAGCTTTGGTGCAGGCCAAGAGACCCAGTACTTC
TRBV5-1,-,TRBJ2-1,-,CASRMASDSFYNEQFF,TGCGCCAGCAGGATGGCGTCGGACTCCTTCTACAATGAGCAGTTCTTC
TRBV19,-,TRBJ2-2,-,CASSMSGGGSGELFF,TGTGCCAGTAGTATGAGTGGAGGGGGCTCTGGGGAGCTGTTTTTT
TRBV5-5,-,TRBJ1-5,-,CASSLAGGGGQPQHF,TGTGCCAGCAGCTTGGCCGGTGGGGGCGGGCAGCCCCAGCATTTT
TRBV7-9,-,TRBJ2-4,-,CASSFGGAKNIQYF,TGTGCCAGCAGCTTTGGAGGGGCCAAAAACATTCAGTACTTC
TRBV14,-,TRBJ1-6,-,CASSQVMAGVGSPLHF,TGTGCCAGCAGCCAAGTTATGGCAGGGGTCGGGTCACCCCTCCACTTT
TRBV7-2,TRBD1,TRBJ1-2,once,CASSLGLGGGTLGGGYTF,TGTGCCAGCAGCTTAGGACTTGGAGGCGGCACCCTAGGGGGCGGCTACACCTTC
TRBV2,TRBD2,TRBJ2-3,-,CASSGLGRDTQYF,TGTGCCAGCAGCGGACTAGGTAGGGATACGCAGTATTTT
TRBV11-3,TRBD1,TRBJ2-1,once,CASSLDQGGTGGRKYNEQFF,TGTGCCAGCAGCTTAGACCAAGGGGGGACAGGGGGCAGGAAATACAATGAGCAGTTCTTC
TRBV19,-,TRBJ2-2,-,CASSQAVPNTGELFF,TGTGCCAGTAGCCAGGCAGTTCCGAACACCGGGGAGCTGTTTTTT
TRBV6-1,TRBD1,TRBJ2-7,once,CASSEYVGQGYYEQYF,TGTGCCAGCAGTGAATACGTTGGACAGGGATACTACGAGCAGTACTTC
TRBV29-1,-,TRBJ1-2,once,CSVGVLGGQGYTF,TGCAGCGTGGGGGTGTTAGGGGGTCAGGGCTACACCTTC
TRBV5-1,TRBD1,TRBJ2-2,-,CASSPGDSPSGELFF,TGCGCCAGCAGCCCCGGGGACAGTCCCTCCGGGGAGCTGTTTTTT
TRBV7-9,-,TRBJ1-2,once,CASSLGAGFNYGYTF,TGTGCCAGCAGCTTAGGGGCAGGCTTTAACTATGGCTACACCTTC
TRBV29-1,TRBD1,TRBJ1-2,once,CSVRGVRQGALTNYYGYTF,TGCAGCGTCCGAGGGGTTAGACAGGGGGCCCTCACTAACTACTATGGCTACACCTTC
TRBV28,-,TRBJ2-7,-,CASDWGLTGTGSYEQYF,TGTGCCAGCGACTGGGGATTGACAGGAACGGGCTCCTACGAGCAGTACTTC
TRBV28,-,TRBJ1-4,-,CASSFQSGGEKLFF,TGTGCCAGCAGTTTTCAGTCGGGTGGTGAAAAACTGTTTTTT
TRBV6-5,-,TRBJ1-5,-,CASSYSRVGNQPQHF,TGTGCCAGCAGTTACTCCCGGGTGGGCAATCAGCCCCAGCATTTT
TRBV18,TRBD1,TRBJ1-5,-,CASSPETGARQPQHF,TGTGCCAGCTCACCAGAAACAGGGGCAAGGCAGCCCCAGCATTTT
TRBV14,TRBD2,TRBJ2-3,few,CASSQPGLASDTQYF,TGTGCCAGCAGCCAACCGGGACTAGCATCAGATACGCAGTATTTT
TRBV5-1,TRBD1,TRBJ2-7,-,CASSSSSGTGVEQYF,TGCGCCAGCAGCTCAAGCTCCGGGACAGGGGTTGAGCAGTACTTC
TRBV24-1,-,TRBJ1-2,-,CATSDSFGYTF,TGTGCCACCAGTGATTCCTTTGGCTACACCTTC
TRBV4-3,-,TRBJ2-1,-,CASSQVTTAASYNEQFF,TGCGCCAGCAGCCAAGTAACGACTGCAGCCTCCTACAATGAGCAGTTCTTC
TRBV9,TRBD2,TRBJ2-2,-,CASSVKRERGELFF,TGTGCCAGCAGCGTAAAGCGGGAAAGGGGGGAGCTGTTTTTT
TRBV19,-,TRBJ2-1,once,CASSISGGLYSEQFF,TGTGCCAGTAGTATATCGGGGGGCCTGTATAGCGAGCAGTTCTTC
TRBV2,TRBD2,TRBJ2-1,-,CASSVQRGSYNEQFF,TGTGCCAGCAGCGTCCAGCGGGGAAGTTACAATGAGCAGTTCTTC
TRBV6-2/TRBV6-3,-,TRBJ2-5,-,CASSPGETKTQYF,TGTGCCAGCAGTCCAGGGGAAACCAAGACCCAGTACTTC